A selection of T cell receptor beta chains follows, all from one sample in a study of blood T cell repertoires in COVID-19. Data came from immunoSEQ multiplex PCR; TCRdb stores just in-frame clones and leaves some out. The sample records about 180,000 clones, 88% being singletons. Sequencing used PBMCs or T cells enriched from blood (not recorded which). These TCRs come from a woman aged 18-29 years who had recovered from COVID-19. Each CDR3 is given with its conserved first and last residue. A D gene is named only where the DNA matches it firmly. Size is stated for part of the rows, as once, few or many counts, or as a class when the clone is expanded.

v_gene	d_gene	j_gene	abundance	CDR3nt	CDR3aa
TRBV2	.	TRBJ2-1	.	TGTGCCAGCAGTGTCGACTACGCACCTGAGCAGTTCTTC	CASSVDYAPEQFF
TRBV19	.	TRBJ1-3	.	TGTGCCAGTAGTATAGCCCAGGTCTCTGGAAACACCATATATTTT	CASSIAQVSGNTIYF
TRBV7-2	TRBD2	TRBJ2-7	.	TGTGCCAGCAGCTTCAAGGGAGGGGAAGCGGCCTACGAGCAGTACTTC	CASSFKGGEAAYEQYF
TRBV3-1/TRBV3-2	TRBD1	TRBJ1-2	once	TGTGCCAGCAGGGGGACAGACCAATTTCGGGCCGGCTACACCTTC	CASRGTDQFRAGYTF
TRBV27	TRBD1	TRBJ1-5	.	TGTGCCAGCAGCACTCGACAGGGGAATCAGCCCCAGCATTTT	CASSTRQGNQPQHF
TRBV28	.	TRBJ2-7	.	TGTGCCAGCAGCCAACAGGGTTTTGGCGAGCAGTACTTC	CASSQQGFGEQYF
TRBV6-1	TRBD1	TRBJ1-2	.	TGTGCCAGCAACGTAATTCGGACAGGGTACGGCTACACCTTC	CASNVIRTGYGYTF
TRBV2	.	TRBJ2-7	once	TGTGCCAGCAGTGAAAGTCCGAGAACTGGCTACGAGCAGTACTTC	CASSESPRTGYEQYF
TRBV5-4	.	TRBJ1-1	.	TGTGCCAGCAGCGGGGGGGGCGCGGGCACTGAAGCTTTCTTT	CASSGGGAGTEAFF
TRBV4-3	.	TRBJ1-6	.	TGCGCCAGCAGCCAAGATGGCACCGCCTCCCTCCACTTT	CASSQDGTASLHF
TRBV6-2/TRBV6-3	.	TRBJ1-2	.	TGTGCCAGCAGTTACGCCCCACAGGGTACCTATGGCTACACCTTC	CASSYAPQGTYGYTF
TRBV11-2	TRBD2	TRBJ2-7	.	TGTGCCAGCAGCTTACTAGCGGGAGGGCCCTACGAGCAGTACTTC	CASSLLAGGPYEQYF
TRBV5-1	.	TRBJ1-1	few	TGCGCCAGCAGCTGGGGAGACACTGAAGCTTTCTTT	CASSWGDTEAFF
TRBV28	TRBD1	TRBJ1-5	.	TGTGCCAGCACCCTCGGGACAGGAAGTTATCAGCCCCAGCATTTT	CASTLGTGSYQPQHF
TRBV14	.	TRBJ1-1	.	TGTGCCAGCAGCCAAGCTACTTACACTGAAGCTTTCTTT	CASSQATYTEAFF
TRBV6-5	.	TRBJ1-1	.	TGTGCCAGCAGTTACCTATCCCTAAGTACTGAAGCTTTCTTT	CASSYLSLSTEAFF
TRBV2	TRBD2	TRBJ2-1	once	TGTGCCACCCGGGGGGGCAACTCCTACAATGAGCAGTTCTTC	CATRGGNSYNEQFF
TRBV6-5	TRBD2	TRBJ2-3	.	TGTGCCAGCAGTTACGACGTAGCGGGGCGTGCAGATACGCAGTATTTT	CASSYDVAGRADTQYF
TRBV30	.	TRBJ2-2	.	TGTGCCTGGAGTGTACTTACTTCGAACACCGGGGAGCTGTTTTTT	CAWSVLTSNTGELFF
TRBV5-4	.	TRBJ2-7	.	TGTGCCAGCAGTCATCCGGACAGCTACGAGCAGTACTTC	CASSHPDSYEQYF
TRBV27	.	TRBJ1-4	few	TGTGCCAGCAGTCAGAGACAGGAAAAACTGTTTTTT	CASSQRQEKLFF
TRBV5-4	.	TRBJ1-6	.	TGTGCCAGCAGCTTGGCCCTAGCGGAATCACCCCTCCACTTT	CASSLALAESPLHF
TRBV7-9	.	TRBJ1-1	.	TGTGCCAGCAGCTTACCCCCCCGGGGAGGGGGCACTGAAGCTTTCTTT	CASSLPPRGGGTEAFF
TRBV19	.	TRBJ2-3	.	TGTGCCAGTAGTACCCGACAGAAGACTAGCACAGATACGCAGTATTTT	CASSTRQKTSTDTQYF
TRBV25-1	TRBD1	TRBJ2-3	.	TGTGCCAGCAGTGGGGGGAGACAGGGGACCGCTACGCAGTATTTT	CASSGGRQGTATQYF